This T cell receptor (beta chain) was recorded in a study of cytomegalovirus exposure and HLA in healthy donors. The study, taken as a whole, reports: In vitro confirmation showed three CMV-associated chains to be CMV antigen specific.

These donors were members of the roughly 130-subject validation cohort, a group separate from the approximately 620-subject first cohort. Note on this clone: Its target is unknown. Other DNA sequences of this sample code for an identical CDR3.

Here immunoSEQ multiplex PCR was the method, and the copy in TCRdb shows in-frame clones only, minus some. The data hold around 70,000 clones, with about 93% observed a single time. Germline V lookup: CDR1 MDHEN, CDR2 SYDVKM. Germline trimming cut 6 bases from V and 3 bases from J; bases unmatched to any gene: 7. The CDR3 loop spans 16 amino acids. Source material: PBMCs. The TCR comes from a man younger than 35 in good health and CMV-seropositive. V gene TRBV28 combines with J gene TRBJ2-6, with TRBD2 matching over 8 bases. Here the CDR3 DNA reads TGTGCCAGCAGCCCGGGGGGGGCGAGTGGGGCCAACGTCCTGACTTTC. It yields the protein CASSPGGASGANVLTF.